The following is a TCR beta chain sequence with its context. A junction boundary mismatches the germline segment, possibly from a read error. These data originate in a study of blood T cells in healthy people across ages. With a J-beta primer mix and a sample-barcoded 5' primer, a second PCR ran 7 to 11 cycles. TCRdb used MiXCR to reprocess the 5' RACE reads, holding one entry per CDR3 protein. The sample holds about 810,000 distinct CDR3 sequences, under 40% seen once. Sequencing was carried out using blood. The TCR comes from a man between 18 and 35 years old in good health.

Written as DNA, the CDR3 is TGTGCCAGCAGTTTAGCGACCACAGATGCGCAGTATTTT. Translating it yields CASSLATTDAQYF. This chain connects TRBV12-3 or TRBV12-4 to TRBJ2-3; D gene uncertain. CDR3 size: 13 residues.